This T cell receptor (beta chain) was observed in a study of blood T cell repertoires in COVID-19. As processed by the authors: Researchers report that nucleated cell counts were estimated from reference gene primer amplification. The data were produced by immunoSEQ multiplex PCR, yet TCRdb's version contains in-frame clones alone and is incomplete. The DNA was the basis for D and trimming; V, J and clone size are from that table. The table records roughly 140,000 clones, 80% of them present only once. The V and J ends lost 6 bases and 7 bases, in that order; junction bases with no gene match: 15. Germline CDR1 is SNHLY and CDR2 is FYNNEI. The length of the CDR3 is 17 residues.

The specimen sequenced was peripheral blood. The gene calls are TRBV2 and TRBJ1-1; TRBD1 matches 12 bases. This clonotype was obtained from a man aged 60 to 69 with acute or convalescent COVID-19. The CDR3 sequence: CASRDAPGTGGAGEAFF. CDR3 bases: TGTGCCAGCAGAGATGCTCCCGGGACAGGGGGCGCAGGTGAAGCTTTCTTT.